The subject of this entry is one T cell receptor (beta chain). The antigen this receptor binds is unknown. The record has no base qualities; no much larger clone is one base away. This sample stems from a study of T cells in Graves' hyperthyroidism and ophthalmopathy (dated by TCRdb to 2018 to 2020). Background on the whole study: TCR V-J signatures able to tell the groups apart were searched for in a discovery cohort of more than 90 patients, of whom around 43 had Graves' ophthalmopathy and some 60 had stable Graves' hyperthyroidism. Prospective prediction of ophthalmopathy was tested in an independent validation cohort of approximately 19 hyperthyroidism patients and around 16 patients who later progressed to ophthalmopathy. For training and testing, the roughly 93 patients in the discovery cohort were randomly divided in a 7:3 ratio. TCR Vbeta CDR3 sequencing of 135 peripheral blood samples (around 45 ophthalmopathy, roughly 74 hyperthyroidism and around 17 progressor patients) is reported in the paper. Thyroid tissue and blood T-cell repertoires from about six Graves' hyperthyroidism patients were also compared in the study. Once sampling was done, hyperthyroidism patients were given methimazole at a starting dose of 30 mg daily, whereas ophthalmopathy patients were given high-dose intravenous methylprednisolone. Overall study results and their limits: Ophthalmopathy was separated from stable hyperthyroidism by a 13 V-J signature model, with roughly 88% sensitivity and 81% to 82% specificity obtained in cross-validation and 80%/75% obtained in testing. Sample size was not statistically predetermined, and blinding of investigators to group allocation was not performed. In validation, the model predicted progression to ophthalmopathy with approximately 70% sensitivity and around 72% specificity, a median of about six months before onset. Most expanded thyroid clonotypes (frequency above 0.001) were also detected in blood, a finding suggesting that blood repertoires may reflect thyroid immune responses.

Stable Graves' hyperthyroidism was defined as no progression to ophthalmopathy during 18 months of follow-up. Hyperthyroidism patients were newly diagnosed, had a disease duration of under 2 months, and were aged 18 to 65 years. The study excluded patients with uncontrolled infections, other autoimmune diseases, pregnancy or lactation. Diagnoses were based on clinical symptoms, serum thyroxine and TRAb, thyroid ultrasound and orbital computed tomography. Total RNA was extracted using Trizol reagent, and RNA quality was assessed on an Agilent 2100 Bioanalyzer. Amplification of TCR beta CDR3 regions was carried out from RNA transcripts. A first-round RT-PCR of the TCR CDR3 used the HTBI primer set with the Qiagen OneStep RT-PCR kit. The libraries were constructed in a second round of multiplex PCR and then size-selected and purified. The libraries were sequenced on an Illumina HiSeq2000 using paired-end 100 bp reads. Per the original workflow: SOAPnuke was used to process the raw data, with reads discarded if the reads contained adapters or uncalled bases, had a mean Phred below 15, or lacked an exact constant-primer or identifier match. High-quality paired reads were merged using COPE v1.2.5, and each unique nucleotide sequence was defined as a clonotype. Clonotypes were aligned to IMGT TRBV, TRBD and TRBJ reference segments using MiTCR v1.1. Analysis was restricted to V-J combinations with a frequency above 0.0001, which covered 99.2% of repertoires. A TCS score was defined as the ratio of F50 (clonal expansion) to E x V (chaos), with BLOSUM62-based TCRdist applied between CDR3 peptides within each V-J. Welch's t-statistics and random forest reduced roughly 530 V-J features to roughly 13, which were used in a naive Bayes classifier (R e1071). The raw public data were reprocessed by TCRdb itself: fastp quality trimming at Q25, MiXCR clonotype calling, in-frame beta chains only. Rows matching on CDR3 protein sequence are summarized as one entry with the most common DNA and genes. TCRdb, not the authors, supplied the V and J calls. This sample has some 600,000 distinct CDR3 sequences in its table, and just over 45% of those were observed once. Jointly, the top ten make up approximately 8.2% of the sample.

Trimming takes 6 bases from V and 6 bases from J, and the germline ends sit 9 bases apart. The CDR3 goes from the cysteine to the phenylalanine over 12 residues. The read is trimmed to its CDR3 DNA, 36 bases read in frame from base 1. Via the germline V gene, CDR1 is ENHRY and CDR2 SYGVKD. This receptor was identified in a woman younger than 35 with Graves' hyperthyroidism. Donor details come from another sample of the same person, matched by shared clones. Sequencing was performed on peripheral blood or thyroid tissue (not recorded which). The chain couples TRBV10-3 to TRBJ1-5, with TRBD1 tentatively as D gene (5 bases match). The nucleotides are TGTGCCATCAGCAGGGAAAGTCAGCCCCAGCATTTT. It translates as CAISRESQPQHF.